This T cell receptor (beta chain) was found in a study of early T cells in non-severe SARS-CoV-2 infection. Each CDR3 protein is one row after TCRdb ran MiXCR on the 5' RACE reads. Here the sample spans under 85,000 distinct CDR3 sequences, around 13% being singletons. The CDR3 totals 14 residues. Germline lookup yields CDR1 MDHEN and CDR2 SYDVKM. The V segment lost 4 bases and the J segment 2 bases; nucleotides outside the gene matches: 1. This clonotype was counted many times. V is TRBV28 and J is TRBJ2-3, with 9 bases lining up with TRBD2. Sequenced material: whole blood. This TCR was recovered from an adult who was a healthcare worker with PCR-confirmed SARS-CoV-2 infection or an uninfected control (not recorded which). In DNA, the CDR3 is TGTGCCAGCAGTTCTAGCGGGGTCACAGATACGCAGTATTTT. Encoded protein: CASSSSGVTDTQYF.